Following are 25 T cell receptor beta chains from one sample sequenced in a study of technical replicates of blood from a handful of donors. Clones were read by immunoSEQ multiplex PCR, and TCRdb kept only the in-frame ones, dropping some. The sample lists 40,000 to 60,000 clones, roughly 84% occurring once. Specimen: PBMCs. The source is a human donor in good health. Some clones in this sample may be carry-over from other donors' samples.

This chain uses TRBV7-7 with TRBJ2-3, with 13 bases aligning to TRBD2. Germline CDR1 SSHAT, CDR2 FNYEAQ (reference sequence). This CDR3 contains 15 residues. The trim removed 4 bases at V and 5 bases at J, leaving 3 bases unmatched. The CDR3 loop is CASSSGLAGEDTQYF. CDR3 nucleotide sequence: TGTGCCAGCAGCTCTGGACTAGCGGGAGAAGATACGCAGTATTTT.

V and J are TRBV4-1 and TRBJ2-7; D might be TRBD2 (5 bases). With 1 base removed from V and 3 bases from J, the gap between germline ends came to 10 bases. The CDR3 length is 14 residues. Germline CDR1 and CDR2: MGHRA and YSYEKL. As DNA, the CDR3 is TGCGCCAGCAGCCAAGCCGTTCGGGGCTACGAGCAGTACTTC. It translates to CASSQAVRGYEQYF.

This rearrangement joins TRBV7-9 to TRBJ2-2; 9 nucleotides match TRBD2. This CDR3 contains 17 residues. The ends lost 2 bases at V and 3 bases at J; junction bases unmatched: 7. Germline V gene sequence: CDR1 SEHNR, CDR2 FQNEAQ (reference sequence). DNA for the CDR3: TGTGCCAGCAGCTTACCCTTAGCGGGAGCGGACACCGGGGAGCTGTTTTTT. As protein: CASSLPLAGADTGELFF.

The chain uses TRBV18 and TRBJ1-6; D may be TRBD1 (5 bases). This CDR3 contains 15 residues. V dropped 1 base and J dropped 6 bases, with 10 bases sitting between them. Germline CDR1 and CDR2: KGHSH and LQKENI. The CDR3 coding sequence is TGTGCCAGCTCACCACTGAATCAGGGTAATTCACCCCTCCACTTT. Its protein is CASSPLNQGNSPLHF. Complete variable domain (other parts from reference TRBV18 and TRBJ1-6): NAGVMQNPRHLVRRRGQEARLRCSPMKGHSHVYWYRQLPEEGLKFMVYLQKENIIDESGMPKERFSAEFPKEGPSILRIQQVVRGDSAAYFCASSPLNQGNSPLHFGNGTRLTVT.

The gene calls are TRBV18 and TRBJ2-1; TRBD2 matches 16 bases. Unmatched junction bases numbered 4, after V lost 8 bases and J lost 0 bases. Looked up from germline, CDR1 is KGHSH and CDR2 is LQKENI. The CDR3 is made up of 17 amino acids. The CDR3 sequence: CASEGTSGRASYNEQFF. CDR3 DNA: TGTGCCAGCGAAGGGACTAGCGGGAGGGCCTCCTACAATGAGCAGTTCTTC.

The V call is TRBV7-2, the J call TRBJ2-1; 10 bases match TRBD1. V was clipped by 9 bases and J by 8 bases; unmatched bases: 10. The V gene's germline CDR1 is SGHTA and CDR2 FQGNSA. The CDR3 has 14 residues. Here the CDR3 reads CASSPGQGRHEQFF. CDR3 DNA sequence: TGTGCCAGTTCTCCGGGACAGGGGAGACATGAGCAGTTCTTC.

The rearrangement uses TRBV9 and TRBJ2-3; tentative D call: TRBD1 (5 bases). The CDR3 consists of 15 residues. CDR1 SGDLS and CDR2 YYNGEE come from the germline V gene. The V and J ends lost 0 bases and 5 bases respectively, with 13 bases between them. CDR3 in amino acids: CASSVDFRAGDTQYF. CDR3 in DNA: TGTGCCAGCAGCGTAGATTTCAGGGCTGGAGATACGCAGTATTTT.

This chain joins TRBV2 and TRBJ2-4; possible D gene TRBD2, 5 bases. Trimming pared 6 bases from V and 0 bases from J, leaving 12 bases between. CDR3 length: 15 residues. Germline loops: CDR1 SNHLY, CDR2 FYNNEI. CDR3 in amino acids: CASSPWERAKNIQYF. The CDR3 DNA reads TGTGCCAGCAGCCCCTGGGAGAGAGCCAAAAACATTCAGTACTTC.

J is TRBJ2-1 and V is TRBV4-2; 9 bases align to TRBD2. CDR1 and CDR2 (germline): LGHNA, YNFKEQ. After removal of 1 base from V and 7 bases from J, the junction contained 5 bases not matched to a gene. CDR3 length equals 15 residues. The CDR3 sequence: CASSQVTGLANEQFF. CDR3 DNA sequence: TGTGCCAGCAGCCAAGTTACGGGACTAGCAAATGAGCAGTTCTTC.

This chain joins TRBV5-4 and TRBJ1-5; a possible D gene is TRBD1 (5 bases). Trimming left V 3 bases short and J 7 bases short, with 11 bases between. The CDR3 is 13 residues long. Germline loops: CDR1 SGHNT, CDR2 YYREEE (reference sequence). CDR3 DNA sequence: TGTGCCAGCAGCTCCGATCAGGGCCAGCCCCAGCATTTT. Translation: CASSSDQGQPQHF.

This clone appeared many times. The gene calls are TRBV5-1 and TRBJ1-1; 8 nucleotides agree with TRBD1. The germline gives CDR1 SGHRS, CDR2 YFSETQ. J lost 3 bases, V lost 0 bases, and 10 bases had no gene match. The CDR3 is 17 residues long. CDR3 residues: CASSLAKTGGGHTEAFF. In DNA, the CDR3 is TGCGCCAGCAGCTTGGCAAAAACAGGGGGGGGGCACACTGAAGCTTTCTTT.

V gene TRBV2 combines with J gene TRBJ1-1; D may be TRBD1 (6 bases). This CDR3 region has 15 residues. V lost 6 bases, J lost 0 bases, and 14 bases lay in between. The V gene's germline CDR1 is SNHLY and CDR2 FYNNEI. This chain's CDR3 is CASRRGGGLNTEAFF. The CDR3 DNA reads as TGTGCCAGCAGAAGGGGGGGAGGGCTGAACACTGAAGCTTTCTTT. Combining the CDR3 with reference TRBV2 and TRBJ1-1 gives the whole variable domain EPEVTQTPSHQVTQMGQEVILRCVPISNHLYFYWYRQILGQKVEFLVSFYNNEISEKSEIFDDQFSVERPDGSNFTLKIRSTKLEDSAMYFCASRRGGGLNTEAFFGQGTRLTVV.

The CDR3 sequence is CASSLQGSRDEQFF. The DNA of the CDR3 is TGCGCCAGCAGCTTACAGGGTTCACGGGATGAGCAGTTCTTC. The chain links TRBV5-1 to TRBJ2-1, with D possibly matching TRBD1 (6 bases). The length of the CDR3 is 14 residues. CDR1 SGHRS and CDR2 YFSETQ come from the germline V gene. V lost 2 bases and J 8 bases, leaving 14 bases between the germline ends.

The chain joins TRBV30 to TRBJ2-3, with 12 bases matching TRBD2. CDR3 size: 14 residues. The germline V gene has CDR1 GTSNPN and CDR2 SVGIG (reference sequence). V lost 7 bases and J lost 2; bases outside the gene matches: 4. CDR3 residues: CASGLAGFTDTQYF. For the CDR3, the DNA is TGTGCCTCGGGACTAGCGGGCTTCACAGATACGCAGTATTTT.

The chain combines TRBV7-2 with TRBJ2-5, with D perhaps matching TRBD1 (5 bases). V lost 1 base, J lost 5 bases, and 14 bases lay in between. CDR3 length: 15 amino acids. From germline, CDR1 is SGHTA and CDR2 FQGNSA. The CDR3 sequence is CASSLGIGARETQYF. Written as DNA, the CDR3 is TGTGCCAGCAGCTTAGGAATAGGGGCGCGTGAGACCCAGTACTTC.

J is TRBJ1-1 and V is TRBV10-3; 8 bases match TRBD1. The CDR3 is 14 residues long. With 10 bases clipped from V and 1 base from J, the junction kept 8 bases outside the gene matches. Germline CDR1 is ENHRY and CDR2 is SYGVKD. The CDR3 sequence is CANKLGQGNTEAFF. The CDR3, as DNA: TGTGCCAACAAACTTGGACAGGGGAACACTGAAGCTTTCTTT.

This chain connects TRBV4-3 to TRBJ2-7; 9 nucleotides match TRBD1. Per the germline V gene, CDR1 is LGHNA and CDR2 is YSLEER. Trimming removed 0 bases from V and 0 bases from J; junction bases left unmatched: 3. The CDR3 is 16 amino acids. CDR3 sequence reads: CASSQERTGDSYEQYF. The CDR3 DNA sequence: TGCGCCAGCAGCCAAGAAAGGACAGGGGACTCCTACGAGCAGTACTTC.

The chain has TRBV7-2 and TRBJ2-3; TRBD2 matches at 7 bases. With V trimmed by 4 bases and J by 5 bases, 6 bases remained unmatched. Germline V CDR1 and CDR2: SGHTA, FQGNSA. The CDR3 has 14 amino acids. CDR3 nucleotide sequence: TGTGCCAGCAGCTCACAAACTAGCGTAGATACGCAGTATTTT. Encoded protein: CASSSQTSVDTQYF.

V is TRBV7-8 and J is TRBJ2-2, with D possibly matching TRBD1 (5 bases). This CDR3 spans 14 amino acids. Trimming pared 4 bases from V and 6 bases from J, leaving 12 bases between. Germline lookup yields CDR1 SGHVS and CDR2 FQNEAQ. CDR3 protein: CASSSNTGPGELFF. As DNA, the CDR3 is TGTGCCAGCAGCTCGAACACAGGACCCGGGGAGCTGTTTTTT.

The chain combines TRBV4-3 with TRBJ2-1, with 8 bases fitting TRBD2. Trimming at V came to 4 bases and at J to 3 bases, leaving 5 bases not matched to a gene. CDR1 is LGHNA and CDR2 is YSLEER in the germline V gene. The CDR3 has 15 amino acids. CDR3 loop: CASSLSSGYYNEQFF. The CDR3 DNA follows: TGCGCCAGCAGCCTTTCTAGCGGGTACTACAATGAGCAGTTCTTC.

The V and J genes are TRBV18 and TRBJ2-7; TRBD2 matches 9 bases. V was clipped by 2 bases and J by 5 bases; unmatched bases: 16. This CDR3 has 18 residues. Germline CDR1 and CDR2: KGHSH and LQKENI. CDR3 sequence: CASSPFPGASGTRHEQYF. CDR3 DNA sequence: TGTGCCAGCTCACCATTCCCCGGAGCTAGCGGGACGCGGCACGAGCAGTACTTC.

The CDR3 loop reads CASSMAGVRGTEAFF. The DNA for the CDR3 is TGTGCCAGTAGTATGGCAGGGGTGAGAGGCACTGAAGCTTTCTTT. This chain uses TRBV19 with TRBJ1-1, with TRBD1 as a possible D gene (6 bases). CDR3 length: 15 residues. Trimming took 3 bases from V and 4 from J, leaving 15 bases between them. The germline CDR1 and CDR2 sequences are LNHDA and SQIVND (reference sequence).

The CDR3 DNA reads as TGTGCCAGCAGCCGCCGGGGGGCCCTTGGGACCGGGGAGCTGTTTTTT. As protein: CASSRRGALGTGELFF. This chain links TRBV7-2 with TRBJ2-2, with D tentatively TRBD2 (7 bases). The CDR3 runs to 16 residues. Germline lookup yields CDR1 SGHTA and CDR2 FQGNSA. V lost 5 bases and J 5 bases, leaving 18 bases between the germline ends.

The rearrangement joins TRBV6-5 to TRBJ2-7; D is unclear. V was pared by 2 bases and J by 2 bases, with 13 bases between. The CDR3 sequence is 15 residues long. CDR1 and CDR2 from the germline V gene are MNHEY and SVGAGI. The CDR3 loop reads CASSYTQVPPYEQYF. CDR3 DNA: TGTGCCAGCAGTTACACTCAGGTCCCTCCCTACGAGCAGTACTTC.

This chain links TRBV7-3 with TRBJ2-1, with D possibly matching TRBD2 (7 bases). CDR3 length equals 14 residues. V was pared by 1 base and J by 8 bases, with 12 bases between. CDR1 SGHTA and CDR2 FQGTGA come from the germline V gene. CDR3 residues: CASSLMGGGDEQFF. The CDR3 DNA is TGTGCCAGCAGCTTAATGGGAGGGGGGGATGAGCAGTTCTTC.